The present entry profiles one TCR beta chain with its context. Its antigen remains unidentified. The input lacks base qualities; no much larger clone sits a single base away. The sample is drawn from a study of immune cell composition in non-small cell lung cancer (dated 2017 in TCRdb). Regarding the complete study: Histologic subtype was assigned using H&E plus p63, CK5, Napsin A and TTF-1 immunohistochemistry, mainly lung adenocarcinoma or squamous cell carcinoma. TCR-beta sequencing from Adaptive Biotechnologies was done on some 35 paired sets of NSCLC tumour and non-adjacent lung specimens and on fewer than 30 tumour-only specimens. For supplementary cohort #1, made up of around ten lung adenocarcinoma cases, paired tumour/lung TCR-beta sequencing was done and TIL populations were generated so that tumour reactivity could be assessed. The subtype comparisons left out a handful of tumour specimens with TCR-beta data because those specimens were rare histological subtypes.

TCR-beta CDR3 regions were amplified from genomic DNA by a two-step multiplex PCR, with the second step adding Illumina-compatible adaptors. As a commercial immunoSEQ service, TCR-beta immunosequencing was carried out on an Illumina platform. The paper's processing steps were these. Repertoires were described by productive clonality and by Top 10 Clones, which is the percentage of T-cell templates coming from the ten most frequent sequences. Productive clonality ranged from 0 to 1, with 1 indicating a monoclonal population. Tumour-associated clones, identified using log10 scatter plots, were defined as sequences that made up at least 0.1% of tumour T-cell templates and were not found in the matched non-adjacent lung. Student's t-tests were used for two-group comparisons, ANOVA was used for stages, and linear regression was used for relationships, with analyses conducted in GraphPad Prism7 and R. TCRdb re-hosts the immuneACCESS table, in-frame sequences only. Its copies lack some clones; in the studies checked, an unresolved V gene accounts for under half of them, and the cause for the rest is not known. The V and J calls and clone size were taken over from that table, and D and trimming were inferred from the DNA. Across this sample there are about 1,900 clones, with about 80% seen only once. Of the sample, about a tenth is held by the ten largest clones.

Genomic DNA was isolated with the QIAamp DNA kit from frozen aliquots of single-cell suspensions that had not been sorted. Surgically resected non-small cell lung cancer tissue was used for the tumour samples. Tissues were received within 2 hours of resection and were immediately processed into single-cell suspensions. Tissue was broken up mechanically, digested enzymatically with DNase I, collagenase I and hyaluronidase for under 35 minutes at 37 degrees C, and then filtered and RBC-lysed. The germline V gene sets CDR1 to SGHNT and CDR2 to YENEEA. The V end loses 1 base and the J end loses 2 bases, and a stretch of 13 bases separates them. From the cysteine through the phenylalanine, the CDR3 covers 16 amino acids. CDR3 DNA is the only sequence kept; it has 48 bases, read in frame from the first base. On the study overall, not on this receptor specifically: Top 10 clone scores and productive clonality were significantly higher in lung squamous cell carcinoma than in lung adenocarcinoma tumours. Nearly half of NSCLC cases had tumour-associated clones >0.5%, found in 33% of adenocarcinomas compared with 75% of squamous carcinomas. In around ten adenocarcinoma cases, a strong correlation was found between maximal tumour-associated clone frequency and TIL tumour reactivity, whereas no such correlation was found between overall clonality and TIL tumour reactivity. The reactivity cohort contained only roughly 11 cases, and the tumour-reactive clones were not shown to have sequences in common with the dominant in vivo tumour-associated clones. Smoking pack-years did not significantly correlate with tumour TCR-beta clonality.

Source material: lung tumor tissue. The TCR was taken from a human donor with non-small cell lung cancer. In this chain, TRBV11-3 is recombined with TRBJ2-3; the D gene is possibly TRBD2, with 5 bases matching. The CDR3 region: CASSLGPGEHTDTQYF. Here is the DNA: TGTGCCAGCAGCTTAGGTCCCGGGGAGCACACAGATACGCAGTATTTT.